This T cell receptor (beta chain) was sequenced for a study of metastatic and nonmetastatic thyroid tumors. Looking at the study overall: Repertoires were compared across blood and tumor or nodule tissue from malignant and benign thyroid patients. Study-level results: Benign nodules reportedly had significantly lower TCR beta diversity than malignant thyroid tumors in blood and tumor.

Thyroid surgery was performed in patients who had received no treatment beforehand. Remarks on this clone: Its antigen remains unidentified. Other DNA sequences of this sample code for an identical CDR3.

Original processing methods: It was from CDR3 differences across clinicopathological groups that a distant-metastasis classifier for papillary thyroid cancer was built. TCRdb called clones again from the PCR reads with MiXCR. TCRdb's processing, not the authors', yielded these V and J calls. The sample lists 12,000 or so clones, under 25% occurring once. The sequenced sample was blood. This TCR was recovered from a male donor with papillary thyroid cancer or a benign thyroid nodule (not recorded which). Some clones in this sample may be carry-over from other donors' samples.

CDR3 protein: CSGPGQGTNEQFF. The CDR3 bases are TGCAGTGGTCCTGGACAGGGAACCAATGAGCAGTTCTTC. The chain employs TRBV20-1 and TRBJ2-1; 8 bases align to TRBD1. The CDR3 spans 13 residues. V lost 7 bases to trimming and J lost 6 bases; unmatched junction nucleotides: 8. CDR1 DFQATT and CDR2 SNEGSKA come from the germline V gene (reference sequence).